This TCR beta chain originates from a study of cytomegalovirus exposure and HLA in healthy donors. Study at large: The roughly 120 validation repertoires used the same platform as the approximately 700 first-cohort repertoires (as reported by a later analysis).

The donors were in the roughly 110-subject validation cohort, distinct from the approximately 700-subject first cohort. Unmatched junction bases numbered 10, after V lost 5 bases and J lost 2 bases. The CDR3 is made up of 18 amino acids. The V gene's germline CDR1 is SGHNT and CDR2 YYREEE (reference sequence). Assay: immunoSEQ multiplex PCR; the TCRdb copy retains only in-frame clones and omits some. The sample consists of around 250,000 clones, about 90% of them appearing once. Concerning this clone itself: Its antigen remains unknown.

General study findings and limits: There were 150 to 200 TCR beta chains listed as cytomegalovirus-associated. Despite most TCR sequences being rare, some public TCRs occurred in many donors.

Source material: PBMCs. J is TRBJ2-3 and V is TRBV5-4, with 14 bases fitting TRBD2. The sequence was collected from a woman aged 18-29 years in good health and CMV-seronegative. This chain's CDR3 is CASRYLWTSGGYTDTQYF. CDR3 coding DNA: TGTGCCAGCAGATACCTTTGGACTAGCGGGGGGTACACAGATACGCAGTATTTT. Complete variable domain (other parts from reference TRBV5-4 and TRBJ2-3): ETGVTQSPTHLIKTRGQQVTLRCSSQSGHNTVSWYQQALGQGPQFIFQYYREEENGRGNFPPRFSGLQFPNYSSELNVNALELDDSALYLCASRYLWTSGGYTDTQYFGPGTRLTVL.